One T cell receptor beta chain is described in this entry. No cognate antigen has been identified for it. No much larger clone is present one base from it, and per-base qualities are unavailable. Interpreted using the paper, the treatment or condition label stands for: around 19 received Ad26.COV2.S at low or high dose, single or two shots; 5 received placebo; per-sample allocation not given. Repertoires of vaccine and placebo recipients were sequenced from samples taken on day 63 after the first injection. Cohort 1b enrolled roughly 25 adults aged 18-55 years at a single site in Boston, USA, between 29 July and 7 August 2020. Ad26.COV2.S consisted of a replication-incompetent adenovirus type 26 vector by which a prefusion-stabilized SARS-CoV-2 spike protein from the original Wuhan strain was expressed. The immunoSEQ Assay was the method used to sequence TCRbeta CDR3 regions. After extraction, genomic DNA underwent amplification by bias-controlled multiplex PCR, followed by high-throughput sequencing. The published analysis was carried out like this. To quantify the absolute abundance of every unique TCRbeta CDR3 region, sequences were collapsed and filtered. T cell fraction was estimated by normalizing TCRbeta template counts to usable DNA, with usable DNA measured through amplification of reference genes found in all nucleated cells. Repertoire TCRs were annotated as SARS-CoV-2-specific when V gene, CDR3 amino acid sequence and J gene were exactly matched to a known reactive TCR set. The reference SARS-CoV-2 TCR set was obtained from MIRA and was filtered for enrichment in COVID-19-positive ImmuneCODE repertoires, whereby public or cross-reactive TCRs were removed. Drawing on the MIRA antigens, annotated TCRs were analysed further at the level of specific ORF or position within ORF. Breadth was defined as the number of annotated unique rearrangements divided by the total number of unique productive rearrangements, and depth was defined as the summed frequency of the annotated unique rearrangements. Group comparisons of TCR breadth used two-sided Wilcoxon rank-sum tests. TCRdb obtained this table from immuneACCESS and retained in-frame rearrangements with V and J assigned. These tables miss some clones; where compared with another copy, unresolved V genes account for less than half of the shortfall, and the remainder is unexplained. V and J calls plus clone size are reproduced from that table; the DNA served to infer D and trimming. Within this sample are over 300,000 clones, with 83% of them counted one time only. The top ten hold approximately 7% of the sample.

The sample originates from a study of Ad26.COV2.S vaccination and SARS-CoV-2 variants (dated by TCRdb to the early 2020s). Describing the broader study: Donors in the vaccine arm were drawn from COV1001, a multicentre, randomized, double-blind, placebo-controlled phase I-IIa trial testing Ad26.COV2.S in healthy adults. Ad26.COV2.S was administered intramuscularly at a dose of 5x10^10 or 1x10^11 viral particles, either as one shot or as two shots given 56 days apart. The specificity and breadth of SARS-CoV-2-reactive T cell receptors after Ad26.COV2.S vaccination were assessed by TCRbeta repertoire sequencing. A total of 32 samples were included in the TCR-sequenced set, comprising around 19 Ad26.COV2.S vaccine recipients, 5 placebo recipients and 8 SARS-CoV-2 convalescent individuals. Trial participants were randomized into five groups of five, in which low-dose or high-dose Ad26.COV2.S was given once or twice, or placebo was given on both occasions. Throughout the experiments and outcome assessment, investigators stayed blinded to trial group allocation. Study-level results and caveats: Higher spike-specific TCR breadth was observed in Ad26.COV2.S recipients than in placebo recipients (P = 0.0014). The authors noted that the TCR breadth and depth analyses may have underestimated total T cell responses. The study lacked the statistical power to compare responses across vaccine doses or regimens. After vaccination, spike-specific CD8+ and CD4+ T cell responses were reported to show substantial breadth. Vaccine and placebo recipients had comparable non-spike TCR breadth, which fits with the vaccine containing only spike.

Sequences were derived from peripheral blood, sampled in a trial of Ad26.COV2.S vaccine versus placebo. The sequence was collected from a person aged 18-65 years who received the Ad26.COV2.S COVID-19 vaccine or a placebo.

The nucleotides read TGTGCCAGCACTGGGGTTACTATTAGCGGGAGGAAGAAGTTCTTC. It specifies CASTGVTISGRKKFF. The rearranged chain carries TRBV13 and TRBJ2-1; the junction holds 10 bases that match TRBD2. The CDR3, cysteine through phenylalanine, is 15 amino acids long. Only CDR3 DNA remains: 45 bases, in frame from the first base. The germline V gene (reference sequence) gives CDR1 as PRHDT and CDR2 as FYEKMQ. Trimming leaves V shorter by 7 bases and J shorter by 14 bases, with the junction holding 17 bases beyond the gene matches.